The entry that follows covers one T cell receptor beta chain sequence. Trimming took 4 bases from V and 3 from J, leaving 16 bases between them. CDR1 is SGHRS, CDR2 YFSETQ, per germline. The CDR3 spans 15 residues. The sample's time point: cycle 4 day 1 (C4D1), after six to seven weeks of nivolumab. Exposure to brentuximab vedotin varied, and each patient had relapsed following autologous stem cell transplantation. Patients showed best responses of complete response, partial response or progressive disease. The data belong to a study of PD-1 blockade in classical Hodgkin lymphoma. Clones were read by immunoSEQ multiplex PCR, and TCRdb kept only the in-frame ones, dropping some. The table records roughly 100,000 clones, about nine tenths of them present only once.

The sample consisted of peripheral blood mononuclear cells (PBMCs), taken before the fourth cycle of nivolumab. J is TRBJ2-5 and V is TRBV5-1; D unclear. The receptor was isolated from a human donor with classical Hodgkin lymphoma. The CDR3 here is CASSVEGIGKETQYF. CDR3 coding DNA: TGCGCCAGCAGCGTGGAAGGGATTGGGAAAGAGACCCAGTACTTC.